The clone carrying this TCR beta chain was observed a few times. The target antigen is unknown. This CDR3 spans 14 amino acids. Trimming left V 3 bases short and J 3 bases short, with 12 bases between. These data are taken from a study of identical twins. TCRdb ran MiXCR on the 5' RACE reads and lists one entry per CDR3 protein. The sample has 1.5 million or so distinct CDR3 sequences; about 32% are singletons. Study-wide findings and caveats: Rather than following the same donors, the conclusions depended on cross-sectional statistical analysis. Diverse VJ usage suggested most zero-insertion clonotypes were not invariant T cells. The abundant beta clonotypes from cord blood had fewer insertions, and memory repertoires had none of this. Twin pairs' shared out-of-frame alpha sequences were enriched in low generation probability.

The sequence was obtained from a newborn girl in good health. The chain recombines TRBV12-3 or TRBV12-4 with TRBJ2-7, with D possibly being TRBD1 (6 bases). The specimen was cord blood. The CDR3 sequence: CASSLGHLLYEQYF. Written as DNA, the CDR3 is TGTGCCAGCAGTTTGGGACATCTTCTCTACGAGCAGTACTTC.